The next 5 T cell receptor beta chains were all read from a single sample in a study of Tregs in tolerant kidney transplant recipients. Clones were sequenced by immunoSEQ multiplex PCR, and TCRdb holds only the in-frame ones, with some missing. The data hold approximately 16,000 clones, with around four fifths observed a single time. The source was Tregs from blood, collected before the transplant. The source of these receptors is a human donor who received a combined kidney and bone marrow transplant.

The V call is TRBV6-6, the J call TRBJ2-3; TRBD2 agrees at 10 bases. The germline V gene has CDR1 MNHNY and CDR2 SVGAGI (reference sequence). This CDR3 has 16 amino acids. Trimming took 0 bases from V and 4 from J; bases not matched to a gene: 4. For the CDR3, the DNA is TGTGCCAGCAGTTACTCCCTAGCGGGAGAGGCAGATACGCAGTATTTT. Encoded protein: CASSYSLAGEADTQYF.

This clone was seen more than once but under ten times. The CDR3 DNA follows: TGCAGCGTTGAAAGAGAATACTATGGCTACACCTTC. Protein product: CSVEREYYGYTF. The chain couples TRBV29-1 to TRBJ1-2; D is undetermined. Looked up from germline, CDR1 is SQVTM and CDR2 is ANQGSEA. The germline V and J ends were trimmed by 2 bases and 3 bases, with 7 bases remaining between them. This CDR3 is built from 12 residues.

This chain uses TRBV11-2 with TRBJ1-1, with D hard to call. The germline V gene has CDR1 SGHAT and CDR2 FQNNGV. Trimming removed 3 bases from V and 5 bases from J, with 10 bases in between. CDR3 length equals 13 residues. CDR3 amino acids: CASSFQRETEAFF. The CDR3 DNA reads as TGTGCCAGCAGCTTCCAGAGGGAGACTGAAGCTTTCTTT.

The chain links TRBV28 to TRBJ2-5, with D unresolved. Trimming cost V 11 bases and J 5 bases, with 9 bases left between them. The CDR3 extends over 10 amino acids. The germline V gene has CDR1 MDHEN and CDR2 SYDVKM. The CDR3 loop is CACGGETQYF. The CDR3 DNA reads TGTGCCTGCGGTGGGGAGACCCAGTACTTC.

This sequence joins TRBV20-1 and TRBJ1-2; the D gene is possibly TRBD1 (6 bases). Germline lookup yields CDR1 DFQATT and CDR2 SNEGSKA (reference sequence). V was pared by 6 bases and J by 6 bases, with 11 bases between. CDR3 length: 11 amino acids. The CDR3 is CSAERGNGYTF. In DNA form, the CDR3 reads TGCAGTGCGGAGAGGGGGAATGGCTACACCTTC.